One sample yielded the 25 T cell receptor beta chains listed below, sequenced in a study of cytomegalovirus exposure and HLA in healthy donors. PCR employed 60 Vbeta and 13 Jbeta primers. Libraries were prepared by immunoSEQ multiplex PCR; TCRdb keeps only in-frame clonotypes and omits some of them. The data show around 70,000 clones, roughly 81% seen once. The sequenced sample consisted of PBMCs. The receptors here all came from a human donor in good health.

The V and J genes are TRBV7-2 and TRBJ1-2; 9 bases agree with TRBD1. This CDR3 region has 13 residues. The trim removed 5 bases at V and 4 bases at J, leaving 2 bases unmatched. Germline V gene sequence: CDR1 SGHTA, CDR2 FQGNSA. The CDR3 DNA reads TGTGCCAGCAGCAGGGACAGGGCCTATGGCTACACCTTC. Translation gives CASSRDRAYGYTF.

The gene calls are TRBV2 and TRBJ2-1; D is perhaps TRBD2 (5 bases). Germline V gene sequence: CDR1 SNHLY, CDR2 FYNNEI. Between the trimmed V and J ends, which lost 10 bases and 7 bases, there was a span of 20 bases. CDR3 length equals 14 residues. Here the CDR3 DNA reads TGTGCCACCCAGCCGAGCGGAAGTAGAAATGAGCAGTTCTTC. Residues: CATQPSGSRNEQFF.

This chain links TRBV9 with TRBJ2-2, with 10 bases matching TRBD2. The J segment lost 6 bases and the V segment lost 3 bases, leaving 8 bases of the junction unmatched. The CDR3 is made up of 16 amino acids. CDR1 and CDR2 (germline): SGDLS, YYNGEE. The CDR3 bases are TGTGCCAGCAGCGGGGGGGCTAGCGGGAGAGCCGGGGAGCTGTTTTTT. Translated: CASSGGASGRAGELFF.

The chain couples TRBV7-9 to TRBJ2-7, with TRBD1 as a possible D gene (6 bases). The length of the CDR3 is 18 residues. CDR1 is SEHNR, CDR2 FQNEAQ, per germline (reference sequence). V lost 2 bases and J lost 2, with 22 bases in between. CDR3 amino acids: CASSLPVLAYRDPYEQYF. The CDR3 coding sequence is TGTGCCAGCAGCTTACCCGTACTTGCCTACAGGGACCCCTACGAGCAGTACTTC. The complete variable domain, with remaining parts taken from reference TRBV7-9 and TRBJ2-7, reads DTGVSQNPRHKITKRGQNVTFRCDPISEHNRLYWYRQTLGQGPEFLTYFQNEAQLEKSRLLSDRFSAERPKGSFSTLEIQRTEQGDSAMYLCASSLPVLAYRDPYEQYFGPGTRLTVT.

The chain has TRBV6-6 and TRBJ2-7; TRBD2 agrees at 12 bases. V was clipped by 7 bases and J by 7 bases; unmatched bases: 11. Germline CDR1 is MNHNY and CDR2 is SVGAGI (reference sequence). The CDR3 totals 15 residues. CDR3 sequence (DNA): TGTGCCAGCAACTCCCTAGCGGGAGGGCCGGGGGAGCAGTACTTC. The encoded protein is CASNSLAGGPGEQYF.

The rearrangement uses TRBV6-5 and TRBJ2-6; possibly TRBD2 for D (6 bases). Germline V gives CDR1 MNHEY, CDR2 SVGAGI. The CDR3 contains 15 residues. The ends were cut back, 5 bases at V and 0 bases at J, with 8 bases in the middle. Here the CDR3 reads CASSRTTSGANVLTF. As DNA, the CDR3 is TGTGCCAGCAGTAGGACTACCTCTGGGGCCAACGTCCTGACTTTC.

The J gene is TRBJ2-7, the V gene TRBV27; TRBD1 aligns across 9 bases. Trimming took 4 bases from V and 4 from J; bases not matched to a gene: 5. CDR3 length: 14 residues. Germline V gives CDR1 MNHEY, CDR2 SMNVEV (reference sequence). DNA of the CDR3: TGTGCCAGCAGTTACGGGACAGGGAGGTACGAGCAGTACTTC. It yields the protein CASSYGTGRYEQYF.

CDR3 DNA sequence: TGTGCCAGCAGTGTTCAGCCGCCAGGGTCCCCCTACGAGCAGTACTTC. It translates to CASSVQPPGSPYEQYF. The V and J genes are TRBV6-1 and TRBJ2-7; TRBD1 is a possible D gene (5 bases). The V and J ends lost 4 bases and 2 bases respectively, with 18 bases between them. This CDR3 is built from 16 residues. Looked up from germline, CDR1 is MNHNS and CDR2 is SASEGT.

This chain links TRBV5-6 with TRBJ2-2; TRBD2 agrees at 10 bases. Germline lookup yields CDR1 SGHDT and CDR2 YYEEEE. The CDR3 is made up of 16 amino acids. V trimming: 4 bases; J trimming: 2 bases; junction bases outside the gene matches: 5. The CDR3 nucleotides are TGTGCCAGCAGCGCGGGACTAGCGCTAAACACCGGGGAGCTGTTTTTT. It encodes CASSAGLALNTGELFF. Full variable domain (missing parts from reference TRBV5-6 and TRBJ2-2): DAGVTQSPTHLIKTRGQQVTLRCSPKSGHDTVSWYQQALGQGPQFIFQYYEEEERQRGNFPDRFSGHQFPNYSSELNVNALLLGDSALYLCASSAGLALNTGELFFGEGSRLTVL.

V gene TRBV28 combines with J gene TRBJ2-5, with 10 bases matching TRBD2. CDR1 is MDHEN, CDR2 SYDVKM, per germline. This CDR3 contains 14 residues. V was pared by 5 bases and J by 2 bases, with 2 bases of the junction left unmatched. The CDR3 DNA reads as TGTGCCAGCAGTCGGACTAGCGGACAAGAGACCCAGTACTTC. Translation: CASSRTSGQETQYF.

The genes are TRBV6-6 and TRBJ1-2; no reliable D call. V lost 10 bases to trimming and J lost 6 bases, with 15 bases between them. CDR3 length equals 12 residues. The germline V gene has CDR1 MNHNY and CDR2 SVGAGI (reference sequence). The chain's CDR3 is CAIQTGSNGYTF. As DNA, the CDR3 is TGTGCCATACAGACCGGTAGTAATGGCTACACCTTC.

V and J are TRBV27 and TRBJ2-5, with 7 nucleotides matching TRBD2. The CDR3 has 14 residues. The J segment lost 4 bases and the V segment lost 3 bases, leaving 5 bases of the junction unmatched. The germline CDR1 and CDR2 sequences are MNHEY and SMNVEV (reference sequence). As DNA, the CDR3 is TGTGCCAGCAGTTTGGGGGGGTCCGGAGAGACCCAGTACTTC. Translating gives CASSLGGSGETQYF.

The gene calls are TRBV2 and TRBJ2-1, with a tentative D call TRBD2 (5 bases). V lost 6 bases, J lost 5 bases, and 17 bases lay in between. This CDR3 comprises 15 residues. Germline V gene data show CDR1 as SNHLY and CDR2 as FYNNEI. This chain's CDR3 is CASSRRLNTDNEQFF. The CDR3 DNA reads TGTGCCAGCAGCAGAAGACTAAACACCGACAATGAGCAGTTCTTC.

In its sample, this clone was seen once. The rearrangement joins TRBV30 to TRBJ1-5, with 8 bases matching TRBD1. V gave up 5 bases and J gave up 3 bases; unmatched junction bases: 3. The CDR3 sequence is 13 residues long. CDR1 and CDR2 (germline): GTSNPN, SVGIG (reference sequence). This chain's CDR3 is CAWDRGTNQPQHF. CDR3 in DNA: TGTGCCTGGGACAGGGGTACCAATCAGCCCCAGCATTTT.

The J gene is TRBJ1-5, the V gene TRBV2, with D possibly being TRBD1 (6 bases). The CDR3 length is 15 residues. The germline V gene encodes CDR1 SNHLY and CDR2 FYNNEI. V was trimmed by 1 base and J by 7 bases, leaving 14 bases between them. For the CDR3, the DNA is TGTGCCAGCAGTGAAGAGGGGGGGCTGGGGCAGCCCCAGCATTTT. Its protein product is CASSEEGGLGQPQHF. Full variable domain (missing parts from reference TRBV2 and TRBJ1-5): EPEVTQTPSHQVTQMGQEVILRCVPISNHLYFYWYRQILGQKVEFLVSFYNNEISEKSEIFDDQFSVERPDGSNFTLKIRSTKLEDSAMYFCASSEEGGLGQPQHFGDGTRLSIL.

Here the CDR3 DNA reads TGTGCCTGGATTACGACTCGAAACACCGGGGAGCTGTTTTTT. It translates to CAWITTRNTGELFF. This chain links TRBV30 with TRBJ2-2; D is unresolved. The germline V gene has CDR1 GTSNPN and CDR2 SVGIG (reference sequence). The CDR3 is 14 residues long. Trimming removed 4 bases from V and 2 bases from J, with 11 bases in between.

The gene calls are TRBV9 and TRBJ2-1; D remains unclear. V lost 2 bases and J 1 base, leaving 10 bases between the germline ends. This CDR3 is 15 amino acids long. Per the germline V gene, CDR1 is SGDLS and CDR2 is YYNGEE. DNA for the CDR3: TGTGCCAGCAGCGTCCAGACAACTTCCTACAATGAGCAGTTCTTC. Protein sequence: CASSVQTTSYNEQFF.

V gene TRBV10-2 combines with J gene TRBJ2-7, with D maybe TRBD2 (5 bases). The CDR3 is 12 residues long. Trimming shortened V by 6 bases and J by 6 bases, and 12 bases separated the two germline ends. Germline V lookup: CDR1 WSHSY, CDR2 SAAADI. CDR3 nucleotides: TGCGCCAGCAGCCCCGGGATAAGCGAGCAGTACTTC. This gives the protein CASSPGISEQYF.

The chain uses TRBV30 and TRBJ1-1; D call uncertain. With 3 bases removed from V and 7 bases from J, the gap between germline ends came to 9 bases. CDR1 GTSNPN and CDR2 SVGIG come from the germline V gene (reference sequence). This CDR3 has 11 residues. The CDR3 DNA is TGTGCCTGGAGCTGGGAGGGTGAAGCTTTCTTT. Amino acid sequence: CAWSWEGEAFF.

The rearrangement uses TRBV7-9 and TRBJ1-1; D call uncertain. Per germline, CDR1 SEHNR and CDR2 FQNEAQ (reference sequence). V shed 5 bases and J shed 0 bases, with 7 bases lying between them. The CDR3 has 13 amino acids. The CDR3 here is CASSRGLNTEAFF. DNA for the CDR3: TGTGCCAGCAGCCGAGGGTTGAACACTGAAGCTTTCTTT.

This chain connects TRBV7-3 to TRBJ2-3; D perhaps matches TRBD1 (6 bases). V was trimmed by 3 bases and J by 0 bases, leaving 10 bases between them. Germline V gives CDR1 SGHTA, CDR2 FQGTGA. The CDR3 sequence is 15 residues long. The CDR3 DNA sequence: TGTGCCAGCAGCTTCCTCGGACAGAGCACAGATACGCAGTATTTT. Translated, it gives CASSFLGQSTDTQYF.

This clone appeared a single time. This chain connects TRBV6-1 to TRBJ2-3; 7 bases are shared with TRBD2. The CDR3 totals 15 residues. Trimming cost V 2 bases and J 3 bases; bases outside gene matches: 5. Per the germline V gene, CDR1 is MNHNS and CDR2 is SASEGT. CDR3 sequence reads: CASSEWGGSTDTQYF. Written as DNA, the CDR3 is TGTGCCAGCAGTGAATGGGGCGGGAGTACAGATACGCAGTATTTT.

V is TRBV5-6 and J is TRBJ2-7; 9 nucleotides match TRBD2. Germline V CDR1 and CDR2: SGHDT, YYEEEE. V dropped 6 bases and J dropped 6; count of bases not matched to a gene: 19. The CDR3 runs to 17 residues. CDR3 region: CASTLGLAGNFLGEQYF. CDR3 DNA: TGTGCCAGCACCCTGGGGCTAGCGGGAAACTTCTTAGGCGAGCAGTACTTC.

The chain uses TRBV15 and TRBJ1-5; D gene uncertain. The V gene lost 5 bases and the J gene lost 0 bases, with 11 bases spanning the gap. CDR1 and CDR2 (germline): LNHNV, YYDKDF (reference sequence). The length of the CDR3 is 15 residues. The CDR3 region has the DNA TGTGCCACCAGCCGGAGACTTCCTAGCAATCAGCCCCAGCATTTT. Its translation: CATSRRLPSNQPQHF.

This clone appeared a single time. The CDR3 DNA reads TGTGCCAGCAGTTACGTCAGTAACTATGGCTACACCTTC. It yields the protein CASSYVSNYGYTF. The chain joins TRBV6-5 to TRBJ1-2; D call uncertain. The V end was cut by 2 bases, the J end by 1 base, with 5 bases between. Germline assignment: CDR1 MNHEY and CDR2 SVGAGI. This CDR3 is 13 amino acids long.